These 15 T cell receptor beta chains came from one sample sequenced in a study of blood T cell repertoires in COVID-19. Generated by immunoSEQ multiplex PCR, the TCRdb table keeps only in-frame clones and is missing some. This table holds under 300,000 clones, over 65% found once. Sequencing used peripheral blood. These receptors came from a man in his fifties or sixties who had recovered from COVID-19.

This clone was seen once. This sequence joins TRBV5-4 and TRBJ2-5; a weak D match, TRBD2 (7 bases). This CDR3 spans 13 amino acids. V was shortened by 5 bases and J by 4 bases, with 12 bases between the two germline ends. The V gene's germline CDR1 is SGHNT and CDR2 YYREEE (reference sequence). CDR3 bases: TGTGCCAGCAGTGGACAGCGGGGAGAGACCCAGTACTTC. Amino acids: CASSGQRGETQYF.

The sample holds a few counts of this clone. V gene TRBV27 combines with J gene TRBJ2-5, with 8 bases fitting TRBD1. Germline values: CDR1 MNHEY, CDR2 SMNVEV (reference sequence). This CDR3 contains 14 residues. The V and J ends lost 5 bases and 7 bases, in that order; junction bases with no gene match: 9. The CDR3, as DNA: TGTGCCAGCAGTCTGACAGGGGCGGTAGGGACCCAGTACTTC. Its protein product is CASSLTGAVGTQYF.

The chain recombines TRBV19 with TRBJ2-3; 9 bases are shared with TRBD1. The length of the CDR3 is 14 residues. Germline V gene data show CDR1 as LNHDA and CDR2 as SQIVND (reference sequence). With 5 bases clipped from V and 5 bases from J, the junction kept 5 bases outside the gene matches. The CDR3: CASSPDRGGDTQYF. CDR3 DNA sequence: TGTGCCAGTAGTCCCGACAGGGGGGGAGATACGCAGTATTTT.

The chain couples TRBV14 to TRBJ1-3; 7 positions agree with TRBD1. Germline CDR1 SGHDN, CDR2 FVKESK. The CDR3 length is 14 residues. With 7 bases clipped from V and 0 bases from J, the junction kept 3 bases outside the gene matches. The CDR3 loop reads CASTRQGSGNTIYF. DNA of the CDR3: TGTGCCAGCACCCGACAGGGCTCTGGAAACACCATATATTTT.

The chain joins TRBV6-5 to TRBJ1-1; no reliable D call. The length of the CDR3 is 13 residues. CDR1 MNHEY and CDR2 SVGAGI come from the germline V gene. Trimming stripped 5 bases from V and 1 base from J, with 8 bases between. The DNA of the CDR3 is TGTGCCAGCAGTAACCGACAGAACACTGAAGCTTTCTTT. This translates into CASSNRQNTEAFF.

The rearrangement uses TRBV27 and TRBJ2-7; D gene ambiguous. CDR1 MNHEY and CDR2 SMNVEV come from the germline V gene (reference sequence). Trimming cost V 0 bases and J 5 bases, with 8 bases left between them. This CDR3 has 13 residues. CDR3 sequence reads: CASSLSLEDEQYF. The CDR3 DNA reads as TGTGCCAGCAGTTTATCCCTAGAGGACGAGCAGTACTTC.

This clone is a singleton in its sample. The chain recombines TRBV10-2 with TRBJ2-5; the D is unclear. The CDR3 has 13 amino acids. Germline assignment: CDR1 WSHSY and CDR2 SAAADI. Trimming shortened V by 7 bases and J by 0 bases, and 9 bases separated the two germline ends. The CDR3 DNA sequence: TGCGCCAGCAAGCGAGACTACCAAGAGACCCAGTACTTC. As protein: CASKRDYQETQYF.

J is TRBJ1-5 and V is TRBV19; a possible D gene is TRBD1 (5 bases). The CDR3 contains 15 residues. Germline CDR1 and CDR2: LNHDA and SQIVND (reference sequence). Trimming left V 6 bases short and J 5 bases short, with 17 bases between. The CDR3, as DNA: TGTGCCAGTAGACCGGGACGGGAGGAATATCAGCCCCAGCATTTT. This codes for CASRPGREEYQPQHF.

The chain is built from TRBV5-1 and TRBJ2-5; 9 bases fit TRBD1. Germline-derived CDR1 and CDR2 are SGHRS and YFSETQ. J gave up 5 bases and V 1 base, and 6 bases lay outside the gene matches. This CDR3 has 15 amino acids. The CDR3 protein is CASSLTGGRFETQYF. In nucleotides, the CDR3 is TGCGCCAGCAGCTTGACAGGGGGCCGGTTCGAGACCCAGTACTTC.

The rearrangement joins TRBV12-3 or TRBV12-4 to TRBJ2-7; D gene uncertain. This CDR3 spans 12 amino acids. V shed 6 bases and J shed 3 bases, with 9 bases lying between them. CDR3 region: CASSQIGYEQYF. In DNA, the CDR3 is TGTGCCAGCAGCCAAATCGGCTACGAGCAGTACTTC.

This clone came up once. This chain connects TRBV6-4 to TRBJ2-3, with 8 bases lining up with TRBD2. The V and J ends lost 8 bases and 5 bases, in that order; junction bases with no gene match: 9. CDR1 and CDR2 (germline): MRHNA, SNTAGT. The CDR3 consists of 14 residues. In nucleotides, the CDR3 is TGTGCCAGCCCCCATGGGCGGGAGGTAGATACGCAGTATTTT. This encodes CASPHGREVDTQYF.

The chain combines TRBV7-3 with TRBJ2-1; 12 bases fit TRBD2. After removal of 4 bases from V and 8 bases from J, the junction contained 9 bases not matched to a gene. This CDR3 spans 16 amino acids. The germline gives CDR1 SGHTA, CDR2 FQGTGA. The CDR3 sequence: CASSSRASGGADEQFF. For the CDR3, the DNA is TGTGCCAGCAGCTCCCGGGCTAGCGGGGGGGCCGATGAGCAGTTCTTC.

The chain carries TRBV3-1 (or the pseudogene TRBV3-2) and TRBJ2-3; D gene unclear. Trimming removed 3 bases from V and 4 bases from J, with 5 bases in between. CDR1 and CDR2 (germline): LGHDT, YNNKEL (reference sequence). The CDR3 has 12 residues. The CDR3 sequence is CASSHLADTQYF. The CDR3 nucleotides read TGTGCCAGCAGCCATCTCGCAGATACGCAGTATTTT.

This chain connects TRBV6-5 to TRBJ2-3; 11 nucleotides agree with TRBD1. Germline V gives CDR1 MNHEY, CDR2 SVGAGI. V was clipped by 6 bases and J by 7 bases; unmatched bases: 9. This CDR3 spans 15 amino acids. CDR3 sequence (DNA): TGTGCCAGCAGCGATGGACAGGGGGCTTTATATACGCAGTATTTT. Residues: CASSDGQGALYTQYF.

This chain uses TRBV21-1 with TRBJ2-5; the table's D call of TRBD2 was not tested on the DNA. TRBV21-1 constitutes a pseudogene. The length of the CDR3 is 15 residues. Here the CDR3 reads CASSLRGGQAETQYF. The CDR3 DNA reads as TGTGCCAGCAGCTTAAGGGGGGGGCAGGCAGAGACCCAGTACTTC.